This TCR beta chain comes out of a study of T cells in Graves' hyperthyroidism and ophthalmopathy. Findings and caveats of the study: A model using 13 V-J features told ophthalmopathy apart from stable hyperthyroidism. Among clonotypes expanded in thyroid above 0.001, most were also found in blood.

Remarks on this clonotype: Its target is not known.

Amplified TCR beta CDR3 regions derived from RNA transcripts. RT-PCR in the first round (using the HTBI primer set) targeted the TCR CDR3. Via MiXCR, TCRdb re-called the multiplex PCR reads, giving one row per CDR3 protein. In the table there are approximately 600,000 distinct CDR3 sequences, 15% to 20% of which are singletons. CDR3 length: 11 residues. The germline gives CDR1 SEHNR, CDR2 FQNEAQ (reference sequence). V lost 10 bases and J lost 3; bases outside the gene matches: 2. The authors obtained PBMCs from around 11 ml of fresh peripheral blood. This clonotype was sampled from a woman in her 30s with Graves' hyperthyroidism. The sample was blood. The chain carries TRBV7-9 and TRBJ2-5; 7 bases agree with TRBD1. The CDR3 region has the DNA TGTGCCATAACAGGGGAAGAGACCCAGTACTTC. It codes for CAITGEETQYF.